This T cell receptor (beta chain) comes out of a study of Ad26.COV2.S vaccination and SARS-CoV-2 variants. Points from the study as a whole: In TCR breadth and depth analyses, total T cell responses may have been underestimated. Similar non-spike TCR breadth was seen in vaccine and placebo recipients. Individuals receiving vaccine had higher spike-specific TCR breadth than placebo recipients did.

Treatment described: 15 to 20 received Ad26.COV2.S at low or high dose, single or two shots; about 5 received placebo; per-sample allocation not given. Samples came from day 63 after the first vaccine or placebo injection. Trimming removed 6 bases from V and 4 bases from J, with 4 bases in between. Germline values: CDR1 KGHSH, CDR2 LQKENI. This CDR3 contains 11 residues. As to this clone: Its antigen is still unknown.

Clones were read by immunoSEQ multiplex PCR, and TCRdb kept only the in-frame ones, dropping some. Altogether approximately 410,000 clones are present, around 92% being singletons, with the ten largest covering roughly 1.7%. Sequencing was performed on peripheral blood, taken in a trial of Ad26.COV2.S vaccine versus placebo. This chain joins TRBV18 and TRBJ1-3; D is undetermined. The clonotype was recovered from a person aged 18-60 years who received the Ad26.COV2.S COVID-19 vaccine or a placebo. In DNA form, the CDR3 reads TGTGCCAGCTCGACGGGAAACACCATATATTTT. This translates into CASSTGNTIYF.